Below, 11 T cell receptor beta chains from the same sample are listed, as sequenced in a study of T cells in tumors after PD-1 blockade. The data were produced by immunoSEQ multiplex PCR, yet TCRdb's version contains in-frame clones alone and is incomplete. Seen here are around 51,000 clones, roughly 80% observed once, and the top ten hold 4% to 4.5%. This specimen was PBMCs, taken before anti-PD-1 treatment. All receptors come from a human donor with basal cell carcinoma.

This clone was recorded a few times. This chain connects TRBV2 to TRBJ1-2, with TRBD1 matching over 7 bases. In germline, CDR1 is SNHLY, CDR2 FYNNEI. This CDR3 is built from 13 residues. V lost 6 bases and J lost 7; bases outside the gene matches: 8. The CDR3 bases are TGTGCCAGCAGAGACAGGGAAGGTGGTGGCTACACCTTC. Translating it yields CASRDREGGGYTF.

V and J are TRBV2 and TRBJ2-1, with 7 nucleotides matching TRBD2. Unmatched junction bases numbered 5, after V lost 10 bases and J lost 5 bases. The CDR3 spans 12 residues. Germline CDR1 and CDR2: SNHLY and FYNNEI. The DNA for the CDR3 is TGTGCCAACCCGGGACTACACAATGAGCAGTTCTTC. As protein: CANPGLHNEQFF.

The chain employs TRBV7-2 and TRBJ1-2; TRBD1 aligns across 10 bases. CDR3 size: 15 residues. The germline V gene has CDR1 SGHTA and CDR2 FQGNSA. V trimming: 2 bases; J trimming: 5 bases; junction bases outside the gene matches: 5. The CDR3 DNA follows: TGTGCCAGCAGCTTAACGGGACAGGGGCTATATGGCTACACCTTC. Protein product: CASSLTGQGLYGYTF.

The chain carries TRBV29-1 and TRBJ1-1; D might be TRBD1 (5 bases). Deletions cut 5 bases from V and 10 bases from J, with 14 bases between. Germline CDR1 SQVTM, CDR2 ANQGSEA. The CDR3 spans 11 residues. The CDR3 nucleotides are TGCAGCGTTCTTAATCGGGGGACAGCTTTCTTT. Residues: CSVLNRGTAFF.

The chain has TRBV30 and TRBJ1-1; D ambiguous. Trimming removed 3 bases from V and 5 bases from J, with 7 bases in between. The CDR3 spans 11 residues. Per the germline V gene, CDR1 is GTSNPN and CDR2 is SVGIG (reference sequence). CDR3 sequence: CAWSHGTEAFF. In nucleotides, the CDR3 is TGTGCCTGGAGCCATGGGACTGAAGCTTTCTTT.

This clone has just a few counts. The chain carries TRBV10-1 and TRBJ2-2; TRBD2 is a possible D gene (5 bases). Per germline, CDR1 WNHNN and CDR2 SYGVQD (reference sequence). Trimming stripped 0 bases from V and 6 bases from J, with 8 bases between. CDR3 length equals 14 residues. The CDR3 loop reads CASSESLGAGELFF. The CDR3 DNA follows: TGCGCCAGCAGTGAGTCGCTGGGAGCCGGGGAGCTGTTTTTT.

The chain joins TRBV5-1 to TRBJ1-1, with D unclear. The germline V gene encodes CDR1 SGHRS and CDR2 YFSETQ. The CDR3 sequence is 13 residues long. The V end lost 0 bases, the J end lost 6 bases, and 9 bases lay between the germline ends. The CDR3 bases are TGCGCCAGCAGCTTGGTGAGGGAGGCTGAAGCTTTCTTT. This encodes CASSLVREAEAFF.

The CDR3 sequence is CASRTQGSSNQPQHF. CDR3 nucleotides: TGTGCCAGCAGAACACAGGGATCAAGCAATCAGCCCCAGCATTTT. The rearrangement joins TRBV4-2 to TRBJ1-5, with D possibly being TRBD1 (6 bases). The ends were cut back, 6 bases at V and 1 base at J, with 13 bases in the middle. This CDR3 spans 15 amino acids. Germline CDR1 reads LGHNA; CDR2 reads YNFKEQ.

In this sample, this clone turned up a few times. The rearrangement uses TRBV27 and TRBJ2-1; 8 nucleotides agree with TRBD2. V lost 0 bases, J lost 4 bases, and 2 bases stayed unmatched. Per germline, CDR1 MNHEY and CDR2 SMNVEV (reference sequence). This CDR3 is 15 amino acids long. The CDR3 DNA is TGTGCCAGCAGTTTATCAGCGGGGGTGTACAATGAGCAGTTCTTC. Protein sequence: CASSLSAGVYNEQFF.

The CDR3 sequence: CASSLFRWTSDPDTQYF. The CDR3, as DNA: TGTGCCAGCAGCTTATTTCGCTGGACTAGCGACCCAGATACGCAGTATTTT. V is TRBV7-9 and J is TRBJ2-3; 9 positions agree with TRBD2. Germline V lookup: CDR1 SEHNR, CDR2 FQNEAQ (reference sequence). V lost 2 bases to trimming and J lost 4 bases; unmatched junction nucleotides: 10. This CDR3 is 17 amino acids long.

J is TRBJ2-7 and V is TRBV24-1; TRBD1 agrees at 9 bases. This CDR3 is built from 17 residues. Germline CDR1 KGHDR, CDR2 SFDVKD. Trimming removed 4 bases from V and 2 bases from J; junction bases left unmatched: 11. The CDR3 region is CATSEGGQGRLTYEQYF. CDR3 DNA: TGTGCCACCAGTGAGGGCGGACAGGGGCGTTTAACCTACGAGCAGTACTTC.